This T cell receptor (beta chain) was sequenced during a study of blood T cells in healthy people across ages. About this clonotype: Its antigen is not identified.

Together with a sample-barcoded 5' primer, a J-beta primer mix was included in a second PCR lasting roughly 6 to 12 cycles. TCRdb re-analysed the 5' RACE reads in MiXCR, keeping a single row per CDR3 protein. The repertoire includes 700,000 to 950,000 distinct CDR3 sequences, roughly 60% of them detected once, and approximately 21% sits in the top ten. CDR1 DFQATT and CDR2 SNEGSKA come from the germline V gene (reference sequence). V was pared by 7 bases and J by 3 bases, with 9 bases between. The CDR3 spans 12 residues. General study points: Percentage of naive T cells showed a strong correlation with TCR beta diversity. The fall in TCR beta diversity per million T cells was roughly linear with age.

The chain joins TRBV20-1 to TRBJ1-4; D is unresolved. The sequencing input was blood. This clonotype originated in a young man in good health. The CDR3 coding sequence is TGCAGTGGAGGGAGGCCTAATGAAAAACTGTTTTTT. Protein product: CSGGRPNEKLFF.